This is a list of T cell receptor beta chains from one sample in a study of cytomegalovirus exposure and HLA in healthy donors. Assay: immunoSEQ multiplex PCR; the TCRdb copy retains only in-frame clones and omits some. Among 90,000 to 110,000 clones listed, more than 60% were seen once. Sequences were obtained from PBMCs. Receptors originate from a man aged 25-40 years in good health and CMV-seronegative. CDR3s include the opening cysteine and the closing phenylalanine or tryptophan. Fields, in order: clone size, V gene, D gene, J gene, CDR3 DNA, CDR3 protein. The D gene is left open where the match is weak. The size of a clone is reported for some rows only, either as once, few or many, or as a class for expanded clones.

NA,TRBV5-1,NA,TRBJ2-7,TGCGCCAGCAGCTCATTAGACAGGGAGGATCCCTACGAGCAGTACTTC,CASSSLDREDPYEQYF
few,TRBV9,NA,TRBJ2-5,TGTGCCAGCAGCGGATCTACTGGGGCAGGGGAGACCCAGTACTTC,CASSGSTGAGETQYF
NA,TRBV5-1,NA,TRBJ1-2,TGCGCCAGCAGCTTGGCCGGAGGGGACTATGGCTACACCTTC,CASSLAGGDYGYTF
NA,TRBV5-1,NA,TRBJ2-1,TGCGCCAGCAGCTTTAGAGAACCCAATGAGCAGTTCTTC,CASSFREPNEQFF
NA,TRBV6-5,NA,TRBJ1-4,TGTGCCAGCAGACAGTCCATCAATGAAAAACTGTTTTTT,CASRQSINEKLFF
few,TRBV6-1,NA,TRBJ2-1,TGTGCCAGCAGACCACTGGAACAGGGCACCCAGTTCTTC,CASRPLEQGTQFF
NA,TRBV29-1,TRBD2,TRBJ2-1,TGCAGCCTTAGGGAGGCGGGAGTTAGCCCCTACAATGAGCAGTTCTTC,CSLREAGVSPYNEQFF
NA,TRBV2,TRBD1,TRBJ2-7,TGTGCCAGCAGTCCGGATGACAGGGCCCCCCTTAACGAGCAGTACTTC,CASSPDDRAPLNEQYF
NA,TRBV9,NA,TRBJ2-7,TGTGCCAGCAGCGTGGCGGGCGGGGACGAGCAGTACTTC,CASSVAGGDEQYF
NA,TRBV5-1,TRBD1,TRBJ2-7,TGCGCCAGCAGCTTGGGCGGACAGGGCGGCGAGCAGTACTTC,CASSLGGQGGEQYF
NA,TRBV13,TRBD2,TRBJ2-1,TGTGCCAGCAGCCCGGGGACTAGCGGCTACAATGAGCAGTTCTTC,CASSPGTSGYNEQFF